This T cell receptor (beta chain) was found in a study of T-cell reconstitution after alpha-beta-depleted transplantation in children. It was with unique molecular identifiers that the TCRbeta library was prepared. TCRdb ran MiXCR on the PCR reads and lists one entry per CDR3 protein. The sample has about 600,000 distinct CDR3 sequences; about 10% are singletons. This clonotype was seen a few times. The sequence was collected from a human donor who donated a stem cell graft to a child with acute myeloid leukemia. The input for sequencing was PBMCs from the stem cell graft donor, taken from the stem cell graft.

CDR3 in DNA: TGTGCCAGCAGTCCCCCCGGGTCGCTCTTTAATGAAAAACTGTTTTTT. It is translated as CASSPPGSLFNEKLFF. The chain is built from TRBV12-3 or TRBV12-4 and TRBJ1-4; unclear D gene. The CDR3 consists of 16 residues. V was pared by 5 bases and J by 4 bases, with 17 bases between.